This TCR beta chain was obtained from a study of T cell repertoires in aging, cancer and after chemotherapy. Peripheral blood genomic DNA, not sorted cells or RNA, was the template. Trimming cost V 5 bases and J 6 bases; bases outside gene matches: 11. The CDR3 length is 15 residues. The germline CDR1 and CDR2 sequences are MNHNS and SASEGT. About this clonotype itself: Its antigen is not identified.

The study's findings and limits: Rebound thymic output was suggested by rising median generation probability during chemotherapy in each cancer cohort.

Rearranged V-D-J TRB sequences were amplified with a mixed TRB-A/B primer pool. A single record per CDR3 protein comes from TCRdb applying MiXCR to the multiplex PCR reads. This table holds about 2,400 distinct CDR3 sequences, less than 50% found once. The V call is TRBV6-1, the J call TRBJ1-2; TRBD1 agrees at 8 bases. This receptor was identified in a human donor with a solid tumor. Material for sequencing was blood. The DNA of the CDR3 is TGTGCCAGCAGTACTACAGGGGGTATAGTGGATGGCTACACCTTC. Its translation: CASSTTGGIVDGYTF.